This passage covers 25 T cell receptor beta chains from one sample sequenced in a study of blood T cell repertoires in COVID-19. Produced via immunoSEQ multiplex PCR; TCRdb's table is partial and in-frame only. The sample yields around 130,000 clones, 84% seen once. Source material: peripheral blood. Receptor source: a man younger than 40 with COVID-19, enrolled during active disease.

The genes are TRBV7-2 and TRBJ2-7, with 9 nucleotides matching TRBD2. The CDR3 sequence is 14 residues long. CDR1 and CDR2 (germline): SGHTA, FQGNSA. The V gene end was trimmed by 5 bases and the J gene end by 3 bases; junction bases not matched to a gene: 5. The DNA of the CDR3 is TGTGCCAGCAGCGTTAGCGGGGGATACTACGAGCAGTACTTC. This gives the protein CASSVSGGYYEQYF. The full variable domain, rest sourced from reference TRBV7-2 and TRBJ2-7, is GAGVSQSPSNKVTEKGKDVELRCDPISGHTALYWYRQSLGQGLEFLIYFQGNSAPDKSGLPSDRFSAERTGGSVSTLTIQRTQQEDSAVYLCASSVSGGYYEQYFGPGTRLTVT.

The genes are TRBV9 and TRBJ1-2; D unclear. The germline V and J ends were trimmed by 7 bases and 1 base, with 8 bases remaining between them. CDR3 length: 12 residues. Germline CDR1 SGDLS, CDR2 YYNGEE. CDR3 amino acids: CASGQINYGYTF. The CDR3 DNA is TGTGCCAGCGGGCAGATTAACTATGGCTACACCTTC.

By share, this clone ranks as medium-sized. The chain has TRBV6-4 and TRBJ2-3, with 9 bases that match TRBD2. Unmatched junction bases numbered 0, after V lost 2 bases and J lost 0 bases. Germline V gene sequence: CDR1 MRHNA, CDR2 SNTAGT. The CDR3 length is 15 residues. The chain's CDR3 is CASSDGTSSTDTQYF. The CDR3 DNA follows: TGTGCCAGCAGTGACGGGACTAGCAGCACAGATACGCAGTATTTT.

This chain joins TRBV9 and TRBJ1-2; D perhaps matches TRBD1 (6 bases). The germline V and J ends were trimmed by 2 bases and 6 bases, with 20 bases remaining between them. Germline V CDR1 and CDR2: SGDLS, YYNGEE. This CDR3 is 16 amino acids long. Written as DNA, the CDR3 is TGTGCCAGCAGCGTGCATCGGGACACCGGGTCGAATGGCTACACCTTC. As protein: CASSVHRDTGSNGYTF.

The chain carries TRBV5-6 and TRBJ2-5; the D gene is possibly TRBD2 (6 bases). This CDR3 has 15 residues. With 0 bases removed from V and 5 bases from J, the gap between germline ends came to 14 bases. Per the germline V gene, CDR1 is SGHDT and CDR2 is YYEEEE. CDR3: CASSLAWGGAETQYF. The CDR3 nucleotides are TGTGCCAGCAGCTTGGCCTGGGGCGGGGCTGAGACCCAGTACTTC.

In its sample, this clone was seen a few times. The rearrangement links TRBV29-1 to TRBJ2-7; 11 nucleotides match TRBD1. The length of the CDR3 is 13 residues. In germline, CDR1 is SQVTM, CDR2 ANQGSEA. With V trimmed by 5 bases and J by 5 bases, 5 bases remained unmatched. The CDR3: CSVTRTGGDEQYF. The CDR3 DNA reads TGCAGCGTTACCAGGACAGGGGGCGACGAGCAGTACTTC.

The CDR3 reads CSVGWGGSTYEQYF. The CDR3 DNA follows: TGCAGCGTTGGATGGGGCGGGAGCACCTACGAGCAGTACTTC. This chain connects TRBV29-1 to TRBJ2-7, with TRBD2 matching over 7 bases. After removal of 4 bases from V and 2 bases from J, the junction contained 8 bases not matched to a gene. The CDR3 is 14 amino acids. Germline V gene data show CDR1 as SQVTM and CDR2 as ANQGSEA.

The genes are TRBV28 and TRBJ1-2, with D unclear. Germline lookup yields CDR1 MDHEN and CDR2 SYDVKM. CDR3 size: 14 residues. Trimming removed 3 bases from V and 0 bases from J, with 8 bases in between. CDR3 DNA: TGTGCCAGCAGTTTTATACGAGCTAACTATGGCTACACCTTC. Translating gives CASSFIRANYGYTF.

V is TRBV10-3 and J is TRBJ2-7; 9 bases are shared with TRBD2. Losses at the gene ends were 4 bases for V and 3 bases for J; bases not matched to a gene: 7. Germline V gene data show CDR1 as ENHRY and CDR2 as SYGVKD. The CDR3 loop spans 15 amino acids. In DNA, the CDR3 is TGTGCCATCAGTGTCCCCGGGACTAGCTTCTACGAGCAGTACTTC. Amino acid sequence: CAISVPGTSFYEQYF.

V and J are TRBV7-3 and TRBJ2-1, with TRBD1 matching over 8 bases. Germline-derived CDR1 and CDR2 are SGHTA and FQGTGA. There are 16 residues in the CDR3. Trimming at V came to 5 bases and at J to 0 bases, leaving 6 bases not matched to a gene. CDR3 protein: CASSTRQGSSYNEQFF. CDR3 bases: TGTGCCAGCAGCACCCGACAGGGGAGCTCCTACAATGAGCAGTTCTTC.

This clone was found a few times. V and J are TRBV10-2 and TRBJ2-7; TRBD1 matches 8 bases. V dropped 8 bases and J dropped 5; count of bases not matched to a gene: 8. Germline CDR1 reads WSHSY; CDR2 reads SAAADI. This CDR3 comprises 13 residues. The CDR3: CASAADRDHEQYF. The CDR3 DNA follows: TGCGCCAGCGCCGCGGACAGGGACCACGAGCAGTACTTC.

Only one count was recorded for this clone. This chain connects TRBV28 to TRBJ2-3, with TRBD2 as a possible D gene (7 bases). Germline lookup yields CDR1 MDHEN and CDR2 SYDVKM. The CDR3 runs to 14 residues. V was cut by 7 bases and J by 4 bases, with 15 bases left in between. As DNA, the CDR3 is TGTGCCAGCATTAGGGGGGGAGGGGCAGATACGCAGTATTTT. Translation gives CASIRGGGADTQYF.

V usage is TRBV4-1 and J usage is TRBJ1-2, with 7 bases fitting TRBD1. This CDR3 is 13 amino acids long. Germline CDR1 MGHRA, CDR2 YSYEKL. The trim removed 4 bases at V and 5 bases at J, leaving 4 bases unmatched. The CDR3 reads CASSPGQVYGYTF. The CDR3 DNA reads as TGCGCCAGCAGCCCCGGACAGGTTTATGGCTACACCTTC.

The count of this clone is one. V and J are TRBV19 and TRBJ2-1; 8 bases agree with TRBD1. CDR1 is LNHDA, CDR2 SQIVND, per germline (reference sequence). This CDR3 spans 16 amino acids. The V and J ends lost 3 bases and 4 bases, in that order; junction bases with no gene match: 8. The CDR3 DNA reads as TGTGCCAGTAGTATTGGAAGGGACAGGCGTTACAATGAGCAGTTCTTC. Residues: CASSIGRDRRYNEQFF.

The J gene is TRBJ2-1, the V gene TRBV20-1, with 8 bases aligning to TRBD2. V was pared by 6 bases and J by 16 bases, with 8 bases of the junction left unmatched. Germline CDR1 and CDR2: DFQATT and SNEGSKA (reference sequence). The CDR3 is 10 residues long. CDR3 in amino acids: CSARGTSSFF. CDR3 nucleotides: TGCAGTGCCCGCGGGACTAGTAGCTTCTTC.

This chain connects TRBV4-3 to TRBJ2-1; D remains ambiguous. V was clipped by 0 bases and J by 0 bases, with 15 bases between them. The CDR3 loop spans 18 amino acids. Germline CDR1 is LGHNA and CDR2 is YSLEER. The CDR3 DNA reads as TGCGCCAGCAGCCAAGATCATAGTCTTATGAACTCCTACAATGAGCAGTTCTTC. It specifies CASSQDHSLMNSYNEQFF.

V gene TRBV2 combines with J gene TRBJ1-4; possible D gene TRBD1, 6 bases. With 6 bases removed from V and 4 bases from J, the gap between germline ends came to 12 bases. The germline gives CDR1 SNHLY, CDR2 FYNNEI. CDR3 length: 14 amino acids. CDR3 residues: CASRVDRFNEKLFF. The CDR3 DNA reads as TGTGCCAGCAGGGTTGACAGGTTTAATGAAAAACTGTTTTTT.

This chain connects TRBV11-2 to TRBJ2-6; D is uncertain. V lost 0 bases and J 2 bases, leaving 5 bases between the germline ends. The CDR3 sequence is 15 residues long. The germline gives CDR1 SGHAT, CDR2 FQNNGV. Written as DNA, the CDR3 is TGTGCCAGCAGCTTAGACTTTGCTGGGGCCAACGTCCTGACTTTC. Amino acids: CASSLDFAGANVLTF.

The chain is built from TRBV10-2 and TRBJ1-2; 8 nucleotides align to TRBD1. The CDR3 runs 15 residues. The germline CDR1 and CDR2 sequences are WSHSY and SAAADI. Unmatched junction bases numbered 10, after V lost 4 bases and J lost 6 bases. CDR3 DNA sequence: TGCGCCAGCAGTGCGGGACAGGCCCTTTCGGATGGCTACACCTTC. Protein product: CASSAGQALSDGYTF.

V gene TRBV3-1 (or the pseudogene TRBV3-2) combines with J gene TRBJ2-1, with 11 bases identical to TRBD2. Germline V CDR1 and CDR2: LGHDT, YNNKEL (reference sequence). This CDR3 has 16 amino acids. The V gene end was trimmed by 2 bases and the J gene end by 8 bases; junction bases not matched to a gene: 8. DNA of the CDR3: TGTGCCAGCAGCCAAACCGTGACTAGCGGGGTCCATGAGCAGTTCTTC. Translating it yields CASSQTVTSGVHEQFF.

This clone showed up just once. This chain joins TRBV6-5 and TRBJ2-3, with D hard to call. CDR1 MNHEY and CDR2 SVGAGI come from the germline V gene. With 10 bases removed from V and 0 bases from J, the gap between germline ends came to 17 bases. CDR3 size: 15 residues. CDR3 DNA sequence: TGTGCCACCGCCCTTGACTGGTTAAGCACAGATACGCAGTATTTT. Protein product: CATALDWLSTDTQYF.

The chain carries TRBV7-9 and TRBJ2-1, with 7 bases fitting TRBD2. CDR3 size: 11 residues. Per the germline V gene, CDR1 is SEHNR and CDR2 is FQNEAQ (reference sequence). J lost 9 bases, V lost 9 bases, and 5 bases had no gene match. CDR3 sequence: CASAGAGEQFF. CDR3 sequence (DNA): TGTGCCAGTGCGGGAGCCGGTGAGCAGTTCTTC.

The chain is built from TRBV19 and TRBJ1-6; D is uncertain. V was shortened by 6 bases and J by 8 bases, with 11 bases between the two germline ends. The CDR3 runs to 13 residues. CDR1 LNHDA and CDR2 SQIVND come from the germline V gene (reference sequence). This CDR3 is CASSRERDSPLHF. The DNA of the CDR3 is TGTGCCAGTAGCCGCGAGAGGGATTCACCCCTCCACTTT.

V gene TRBV10-1 combines with J gene TRBJ2-1, with 10 bases matching TRBD2. The germline V gene encodes CDR1 WNHNN and CDR2 SYGVQD (reference sequence). V shed 5 bases, J shed 5 bases, and the junction held 6 bases outside the gene matches. CDR3 length equals 15 residues. CDR3 loop: CASSKGLAGDNEQFF. CDR3 in DNA: TGCGCCAGCAGTAAGGGGCTAGCGGGGGACAATGAGCAGTTCTTC.

The chain combines TRBV7-2 with TRBJ2-3, with D tentatively TRBD2 (6 bases). Trimming took 2 bases from V and 0 from J, leaving 9 bases between them. Germline V CDR1 and CDR2: SGHTA, FQGNSA. The CDR3 spans 15 residues. The CDR3 protein is CASSLLAISTDTQYF. As DNA, the CDR3 is TGTGCCAGCAGCTTACTAGCGATTAGCACAGATACGCAGTATTTT.